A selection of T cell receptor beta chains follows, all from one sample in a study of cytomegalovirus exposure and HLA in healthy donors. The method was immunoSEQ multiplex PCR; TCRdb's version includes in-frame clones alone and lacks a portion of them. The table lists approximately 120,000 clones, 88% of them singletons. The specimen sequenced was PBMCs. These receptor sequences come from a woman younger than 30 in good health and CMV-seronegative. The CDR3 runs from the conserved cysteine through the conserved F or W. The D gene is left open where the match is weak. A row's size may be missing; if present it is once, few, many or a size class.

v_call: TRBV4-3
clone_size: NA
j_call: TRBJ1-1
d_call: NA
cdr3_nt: TGCGCCAGCAGCCAAGAGGTTAGGGGGGGAAACACTGAAGCTTTCTTT
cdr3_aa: CASSQEVRGGNTEAFF

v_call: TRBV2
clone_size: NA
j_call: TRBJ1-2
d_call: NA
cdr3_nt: TGTGCCAGCATGGAAGGCCCCACGGGTGGCTACACCTTC
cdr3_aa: CASMEGPTGGYTF

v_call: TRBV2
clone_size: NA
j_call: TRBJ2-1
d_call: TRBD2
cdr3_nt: TGTGCCAACCCGCGGACTAGCGGGAGCCCCGGCGGTGAGCAGTTCTTC
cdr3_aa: CANPRTSGSPGGEQFF

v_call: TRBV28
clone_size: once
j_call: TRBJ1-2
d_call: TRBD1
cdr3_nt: TGTGCCAGCAGTCCGGGGACAGTTTATGGCTACACCTTC
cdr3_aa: CASSPGTVYGYTF

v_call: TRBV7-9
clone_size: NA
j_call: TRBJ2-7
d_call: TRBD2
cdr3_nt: TGTGCCAGCAGCTTAGGGACTTCGGCGGGGGGCTACGAGCAGTACTTC
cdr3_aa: CASSLGTSAGGYEQYF

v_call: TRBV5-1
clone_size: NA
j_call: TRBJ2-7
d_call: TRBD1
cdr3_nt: TGCGCCAGCAGCTCGGCGACAGGGAACTACGAGCAGTACTTC
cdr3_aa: CASSSATGNYEQYF

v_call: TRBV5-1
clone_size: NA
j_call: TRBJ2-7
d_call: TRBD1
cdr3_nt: TGCGCCAGCAGCAGGGGACAGGGGGTCTACGAGCAGTACTTC
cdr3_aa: CASSRGQGVYEQYF

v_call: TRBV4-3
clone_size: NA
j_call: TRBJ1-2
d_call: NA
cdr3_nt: TGCGCCAGCAGCCAAGATAGGAACAGGAACTATGGCTACACCTTC
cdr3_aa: CASSQDRNRNYGYTF

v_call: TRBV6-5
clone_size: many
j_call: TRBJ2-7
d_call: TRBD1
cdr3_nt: TGTGCCAGCAGTCGGGACAGGGGGGATTCCTACGAGCAGTACTTC
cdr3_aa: CASSRDRGDSYEQYF

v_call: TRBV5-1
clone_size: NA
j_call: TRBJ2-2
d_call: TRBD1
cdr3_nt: TGCGCCAGCAGCCTCGGACAGGGGGCGAACACCGGGGAGCTGTTTTTT
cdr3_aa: CASSLGQGANTGELFF

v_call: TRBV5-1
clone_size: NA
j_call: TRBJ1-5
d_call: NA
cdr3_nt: TGCGCCAGCAGCCGGGGGGACGGAGATCAGCCCCAGCATTTT
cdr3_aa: CASSRGDGDQPQHF

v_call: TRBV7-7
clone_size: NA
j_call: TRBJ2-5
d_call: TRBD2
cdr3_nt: TGTGCCAGCAGCCCGAGTTCCGGGACTGACGGGGGGGAGACCCAGTACTTC
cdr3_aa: CASSPSSGTDGGETQYF

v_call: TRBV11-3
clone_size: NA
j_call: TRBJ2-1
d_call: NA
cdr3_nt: TGTGCCAGCAGCCGGGTGTCTGGGGGGGCTGGGTACAATGAGCAGTTCTTC
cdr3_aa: CASSRVSGGAGYNEQFF

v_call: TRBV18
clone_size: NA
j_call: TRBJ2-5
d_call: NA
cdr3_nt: TGTGCCAGCTCGCAAGCGGGTCGAGAGACCCAGTACTTC
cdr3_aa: CASSQAGRETQYF

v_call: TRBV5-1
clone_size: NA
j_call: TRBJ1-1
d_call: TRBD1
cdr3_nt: TGCGCCAGCAGCTTGGGAGGACAGGGGGCGAGAGGGACTGAAGCTTTCTTT
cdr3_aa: CASSLGGQGARGTEAFF

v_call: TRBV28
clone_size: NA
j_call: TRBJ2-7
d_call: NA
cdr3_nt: TGTGCCAGCAGTCCGTCCGGCTACGAGCAGTACTTC
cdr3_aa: CASSPSGYEQYF

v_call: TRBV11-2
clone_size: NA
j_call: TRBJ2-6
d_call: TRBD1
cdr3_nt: TGTGCCAGCAGCTTTACCCCCGGACAGGGGACGTCTGGGGCCAACGTCCTGACTTTC
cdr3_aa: CASSFTPGQGTSGANVLTF

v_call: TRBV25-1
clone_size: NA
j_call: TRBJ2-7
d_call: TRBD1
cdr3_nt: TGTGCCAGCAGTGAATTGGGGACAGGGAGGTACGAGCAGTACTTC
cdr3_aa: CASSELGTGRYEQYF

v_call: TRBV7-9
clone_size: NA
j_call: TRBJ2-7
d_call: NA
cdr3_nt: TGTGCCAGCAGCTTAGGGCAGCCGGGCTCCTACGAGCAGTACTTC
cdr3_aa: CASSLGQPGSYEQYF

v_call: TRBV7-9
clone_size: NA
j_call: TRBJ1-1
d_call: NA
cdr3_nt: TGTGCCAGCAGCAATCCGACGCGGGGGAGCACTGAAGCTTTCTTT
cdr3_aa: CASSNPTRGSTEAFF

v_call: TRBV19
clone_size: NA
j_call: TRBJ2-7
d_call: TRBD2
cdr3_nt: TGTGCCAGTAGTATAGGTCCCGGGAGGGCCTACGAGCAGTACTTC
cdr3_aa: CASSIGPGRAYEQYF

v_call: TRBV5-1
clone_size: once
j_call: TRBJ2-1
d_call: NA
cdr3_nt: TGCGCCAGCAGCTTAGCGGAAAGCTCCTACAATGAGCAGTTCTTC
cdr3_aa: CASSLAESSYNEQFF

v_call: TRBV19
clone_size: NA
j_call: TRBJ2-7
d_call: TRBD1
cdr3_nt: TGTGCCAGTAGGCCGGGACAGGGCCCAAACGAGCAGTACTTC
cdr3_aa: CASRPGQGPNEQYF

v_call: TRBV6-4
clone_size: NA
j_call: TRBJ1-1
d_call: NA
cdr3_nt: TGTGCCAGCAGTGAGTCGGGGGAGGACACTGAAGCTTTCTTT
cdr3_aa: CASSESGEDTEAFF

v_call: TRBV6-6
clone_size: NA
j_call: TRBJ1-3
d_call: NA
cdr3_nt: TGTGCCAGCAGAGAACAGGTCTCTGGAAACACCATATATTTT
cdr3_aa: CASREQVSGNTIYF

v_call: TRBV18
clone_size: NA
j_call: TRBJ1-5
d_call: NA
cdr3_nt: TGTGCCAGCTCTCGGGACATTTTTGGGGGCATCAATCAGCCCCAGCATTTT
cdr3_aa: CASSRDIFGGINQPQHF

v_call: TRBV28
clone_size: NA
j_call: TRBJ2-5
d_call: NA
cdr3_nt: TGTGCCAGCAGTTTTCTCCGGGGCCAAGAGACCCAGTACTTC
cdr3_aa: CASSFLRGQETQYF

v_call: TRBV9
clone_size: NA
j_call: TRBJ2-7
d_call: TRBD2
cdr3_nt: TGTGCCAGCAGCGTAGGCGGGGGGACGTACGAGCAGTACTTC
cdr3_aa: CASSVGGGTYEQYF

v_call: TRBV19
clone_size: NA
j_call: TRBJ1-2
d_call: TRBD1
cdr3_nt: TGTGCCAGTAGTACCCGGACAGGTTCCTATGGCTACACCTTC
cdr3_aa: CASSTRTGSYGYTF

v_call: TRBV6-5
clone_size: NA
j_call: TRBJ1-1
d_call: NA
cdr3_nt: TGTGCCAGCAGTTACTGGGCACCTCCTCAGGCGACTGAAGCTTTCTTT
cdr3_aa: CASSYWAPPQATEAFF

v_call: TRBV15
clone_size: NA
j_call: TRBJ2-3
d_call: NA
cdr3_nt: TGTGCCACCAGCAGAGTCTTTAGCGGCACAGATACGCAGTATTTT
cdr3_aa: CATSRVFSGTDTQYF

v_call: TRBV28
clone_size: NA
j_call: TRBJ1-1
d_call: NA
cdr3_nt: TGTGCCAGCAGTTTATTAATGAACACTGAAGCTTTCTTT
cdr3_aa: CASSLLMNTEAFF

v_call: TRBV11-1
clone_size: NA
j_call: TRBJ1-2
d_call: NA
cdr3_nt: TGTGCCAGCAGCTTGCAGGGTTCCTATGGCTACACCTTC
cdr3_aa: CASSLQGSYGYTF